This T cell receptor (beta chain) was obtained from a study of T cells in localized non-small cell lung cancer. Study results and limitations: Longer overall survival was associated with a higher density of T cells in the blood.

As concerns this clone: Its specificity is not known.

The repertoire was sequenced with immunoSEQ multiplex PCR; TCRdb's copy has only in-frame clones and lacks some. The data contain about 21,000 clones, less than 90% of them singletons. Germline assignment: CDR1 MNHNS and CDR2 SASEGT. Trimming removed 2 bases from V and 4 bases from J; junction bases left unmatched: 4. This CDR3 comprises 15 residues. The sequence was obtained from a man aged 40 to 75 with stage II squamous cell lung carcinoma. The chain has TRBV6-1 and TRBJ2-7, with 11 positions matching TRBD1. The sequencing here drew on PBMCs, taken before any cancer treatment. The CDR3 sequence: CASSERTGGWYEQYF. CDR3 DNA: TGTGCCAGCAGTGAACGGACAGGGGGCTGGTACGAGCAGTACTTC.